Only a few counts were recorded for the clone carrying this TCR beta chain. What it binds is not known. Expressed TCRB transcripts were sequenced because the entire RNA isolate underwent reverse transcription. Clones were sequenced by immunoSEQ multiplex PCR, and TCRdb holds only the in-frame ones, with some missing. The profile covers roughly 50,000 clones, with around 40% appearing a single time and approximately 0.13% taken by the ten largest. CDR1 and CDR2 from the germline V gene are MNHNS and SASEGT. V was shortened by 4 bases and J by 7 bases, with 11 bases between the two germline ends. This CDR3 is built from 13 residues. The sample comes from a study of beta chain features in type 1 diabetes. For the study at large: Over all samples combined, 90 million to 140 million sorted cells were examined. General study findings and limits: When Type 1 diabetes patients were examined, their TCRB CDR3s proved moderately but significantly shorter in all four CD4+ subsets. Patients with type 1 diabetes showed fewer VDJ junction insertions and more deletions.

The source of this sequence is a man aged 30-40 years with type 1 diabetes. The sequencing input was stem cell memory CD4+ T cells from blood. The V call is TRBV6-1, the J call TRBJ2-4; no reliable D call. In DNA, the CDR3 is TGTGCCAGCAGTGTCGATCTGCGGAACATTCAGTACTTC. Protein: CASSVDLRNIQYF.